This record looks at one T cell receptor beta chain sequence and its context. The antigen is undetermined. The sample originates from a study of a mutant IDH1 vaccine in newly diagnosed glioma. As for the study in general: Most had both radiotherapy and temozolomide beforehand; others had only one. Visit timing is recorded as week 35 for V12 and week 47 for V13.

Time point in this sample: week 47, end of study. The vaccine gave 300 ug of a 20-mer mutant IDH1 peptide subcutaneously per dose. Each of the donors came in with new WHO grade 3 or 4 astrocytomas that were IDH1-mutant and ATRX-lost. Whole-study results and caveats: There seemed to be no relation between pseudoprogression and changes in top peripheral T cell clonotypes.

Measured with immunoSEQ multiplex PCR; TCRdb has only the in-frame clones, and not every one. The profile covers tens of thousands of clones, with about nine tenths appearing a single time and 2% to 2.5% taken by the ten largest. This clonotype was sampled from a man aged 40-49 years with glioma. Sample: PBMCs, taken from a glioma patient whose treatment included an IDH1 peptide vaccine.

The CDR3 loop reads CASRDGRSYNEQFF. DNA of the CDR3: TGTGCCAGCAGAGACGGCCGCTCCTACAATGAGCAGTTCTTC. J is TRBJ2-1 and V is TRBV6-6; D remains unclear. Deletions cut 6 bases from V and 0 bases from J, with 9 bases between. Germline V gives CDR1 MNHNY, CDR2 SVGAGI (reference sequence). The CDR3 loop spans 14 amino acids.